This T cell receptor (beta chain) originates from a study of blood T cell repertoires in COVID-19. Study as a whole: The United States, Italy and Spain were the sources of the acute and convalescent COVID-19 samples.

Per the germline V gene, CDR1 is SGHAT and CDR2 is FQNNGV. This CDR3 is 13 amino acids long. J lost 8 bases, V lost 5 bases, and 8 bases had no gene match. Per the original methods: Researchers report that nucleated cell counts were estimated from reference gene primer amplification. The assay was immunoSEQ multiplex PCR, and TCRdb's table has in-frame clones only and misses some. V and J calls and clone size are given by that table; D and trimming were obtained from the DNA. This table has over 200,000 clones, roughly 91% appearing once. This chain connects TRBV11-2 to TRBJ1-2; TRBD1 aligns across 7 bases. The sample was peripheral blood. This TCR was sampled from a woman aged 40 to 50 who had recovered from COVID-19. The CDR3 region is CASSPGQTLGYTF. CDR3 nucleotide sequence: TGTGCCAGCAGCCCGGGACAGACCCTGGGCTACACCTTC.